This TCR beta chain was captured in a study of blood T cell repertoires in COVID-19. In the study overall: Acute and convalescent COVID-19 samples came from the United States, Italy and Spain.

In the authors' methods: Reference gene primer amplification in the assay estimated nucleated cell counts. Clones were sequenced by immunoSEQ multiplex PCR, and TCRdb holds only the in-frame ones, with some missing. Clone size and V and J calls were adopted from that table, with D and trimming inferred from the DNA. Of roughly 200,000 clones listed, roughly four fifths were seen once; the top ten hold around a tenth. Participants spanned ages about 18 to 100 years and resided in roughly 22 US areas. Researchers sorted participants into cohorts using their self-reported clinical history. The CDR3 has 13 residues. V was shortened by 2 bases and J by 10 bases, with 14 bases between the two germline ends. Germline V gene lookup returns CDR1 MGHRA and CDR2 YSYEKL.

The receptor was derived from a man aged 40-55 years who had recovered from COVID-19. V gene TRBV4-1 combines with J gene TRBJ1-2; D perhaps matches TRBD1 (6 bases). Source material: PBMCs or T cells enriched from blood (not recorded which). CDR3 residues: CASSQKGEGYYTF. CDR3 coding DNA: TGCGCCAGCAGCCAAAAGGGGGAGGGCTACTACACCTTC.